Shown below are 5 T cell receptor beta chains from a single sample sequenced in a study of shared clonotypes between healthy human individuals. Produced via immunoSEQ multiplex PCR; TCRdb's table is partial and in-frame only. Here the sample spans hundreds of thousands of clones, 70% to 80% being singletons. The sequencing input was PBMCs. These TCRs come from a woman in her thirties or forties in good health. Some clones in this sample may be carry-over from other donors' samples.

This chain joins TRBV5-1 and TRBJ2-3; TRBD2 matches at 8 bases. The CDR3 spans 17 residues. Looked up from germline, CDR1 is SGHRS and CDR2 is YFSETQ. J lost 4 bases, V lost 0 bases, and 10 bases had no gene match. CDR3 region: CASSLEGLGFISDTQYF. Written as DNA, the CDR3 is TGCGCCAGCAGCTTGGAGGGACTAGGCTTTATTTCAGATACGCAGTATTTT.

The count of this clone is one. The chain is built from TRBV6-5 and TRBJ1-4; a possible D gene is TRBD1 (5 bases). From germline, CDR1 is MNHEY and CDR2 SVGAGI. The CDR3 contains 15 residues. V shed 0 bases and J shed 8 bases, with 13 bases lying between them. This CDR3 is CASSYSSDRGEKLFF. CDR3 DNA: TGTGCCAGCAGTTACTCATCGGACCGGGGGGAAAAACTGTTTTTT.

This clone showed up many times. At the DNA level, this CDR3 is encoded by other sequences in the same sample as well. This chain connects TRBV20-1 to TRBJ1-1; D not certain. Trimming pared 4 bases from V and 3 bases from J, leaving 6 bases between. The CDR3 runs 11 residues. The germline CDR1 and CDR2 sequences are DFQATT and SNEGSKA (reference sequence). CDR3 residues: CSAKSYTEAFF. The CDR3 DNA sequence: TGCAGTGCTAAGAGTTACACTGAAGCTTTCTTT.

The chain recombines TRBV5-4 with TRBJ2-1; D ambiguous. Trimming took 0 bases from V and 6 from J, leaving 10 bases between them. Per germline, CDR1 SGHNT and CDR2 YYREEE (reference sequence). The CDR3 length is 14 residues. DNA for the CDR3: TGTGCCAGCAGCTTGGAGTTTAGGGTCAATGAGCAGTTCTTC. It yields the protein CASSLEFRVNEQFF.

The V gene is TRBV6-1, the J gene TRBJ2-7; TRBD1 aligns across 12 bases. V shed 0 bases, J shed 2 bases, and the junction held 2 bases outside the gene matches. CDR3 size: 16 residues. CDR1 is MNHNS, CDR2 SASEGT, per germline. CDR3 DNA: TGTGCCAGCAGTGAAGCGGGGACAGGGGGCACCTACGAGCAGTACTTC. This codes for CASSEAGTGGTYEQYF.